This TCR beta chain was captured in a study of blood T cells in healthy people across ages. This clonotype was observed a few times. Its specificity is unknown. Germline V CDR1 and CDR2: MDHEN, SYDVKM. After removal of 4 bases from V and 2 bases from J, the junction contained 10 bases not matched to a gene. This CDR3 region has 16 residues. Every donor gave about 9 milliliters of peripheral blood. Study results and caveats: Age brought a roughly linear fall in TCR beta diversity measured per million T cells.

Next came a second PCR, run for about 7 to 12 cycles, which used a sample-barcoded 5' primer along with a J-beta primer mix. With 12 random nucleotides, a template-switch adaptor tagged each individual cDNA molecule. TCRdb ran MiXCR on the 5' RACE reads and lists one entry per CDR3 protein. The sample yields some 1.5 million distinct CDR3 sequences, about 30% seen once. This receptor was obtained from a woman aged 25 to 39 in good health. J is TRBJ2-5 and V is TRBV28, with 7 bases matching TRBD1. The sample was blood. CDR3 region: CASSSSGTEIQETQYF. The DNA for the CDR3 is TGTGCCAGCAGTTCGTCCGGGACAGAGATACAAGAGACCCAGTACTTC.